This T cell receptor beta chain is from a study of cytomegalovirus exposure and HLA in healthy donors. Notes on the study in general: It was reported in a later analysis that an Asian-associated ancestry cluster showed fewer N-insertions than the approximately 670-donor mean.

This clone was seen only a few times. As yet, its antigen is unknown. CDR1 is MDHEN, CDR2 SYDVKM, per germline. The length of the CDR3 is 12 residues. V was clipped by 0 bases and J by 6 bases, with 4 bases between them. Primers for the PCR totalled 60 Vbeta and 13 Jbeta. The protocol was immunoSEQ multiplex PCR, while the TCRdb copy is restricted to in-frame clones and leaves out a portion. The table includes more than 95,000 clones, approximately 69% detected once. This rearrangement joins TRBV28 to TRBJ2-3; D unclear. This clonotype was sampled from a woman in her forties or fifties in good health and CMV-seropositive. Material: PBMCs. CDR3 sequence (DNA): TGTGCCAGCAGTTTATGGACTGATACGCAGTATTTT. Amino acids: CASSLWTDTQYF.